This T cell receptor (beta chain) was observed in a study of beta chain features in type 1 diabetes. General study results and limits: For Type 1 diabetes patients, all four CD4+ subsets carried TCRB CDR3s that were moderately but significantly shorter.

About this clone: Its target is not known.

The V gene end was trimmed by 5 bases and the J gene end by 6 bases; junction bases not matched to a gene: 3. The CDR3 totals 12 residues. Per the germline V gene, CDR1 is MNHNY and CDR2 is SVGAGI (reference sequence). A heparinised blood draw that averaged about 120 mL was obtained once from each donor. Markers CD45RO/CCR7/CD25/CD127/CD95/CD27 served to sort CD4+ naive, central memory, regulatory and stem cell-like memory cells. Expressed TCRB transcripts were sequenced because the entire RNA isolate underwent reverse transcription. Assay: immunoSEQ multiplex PCR; the TCRdb copy retains only in-frame clones and omits some. Among 630,000 or so clones, over 11% were seen once, and the ten largest hold approximately 0.042%.

The source of this sequence is a man between 18 and 35 years old with type 1 diabetes. Specimen: naive CD4+ T cells from blood. This chain joins TRBV6-6 and TRBJ1-2, with TRBD1 identical over 7 bases. CDR3 DNA: TGTGCCAGCAGTCCGGACAGGAATGGCTACACCTTC. The encoded protein is CASSPDRNGYTF.